Listed here are 14 T cell receptor beta chains from one sample, sequenced in a study of blood T cell repertoires in COVID-19. The method was immunoSEQ multiplex PCR; TCRdb's version includes in-frame clones alone and lacks a portion of them. The table includes over 200,000 clones, roughly nine tenths detected once. The sequenced sample consisted of peripheral blood. All receptors derive from a woman under 30 who had recovered from COVID-19.

This chain's CDR3 is CASSYRQGWTEAFF. For the CDR3, the DNA is TGTGCCAGCAGTTACCGACAGGGGTGGACTGAAGCTTTCTTT. J is TRBJ1-1 and V is TRBV6-6; 8 nucleotides match TRBD1. Germline values: CDR1 MNHNY, CDR2 SVGAGI (reference sequence). V shed 2 bases and J 5 bases; nucleotides not matched to a gene: 4. This CDR3 has 14 amino acids.

CDR3: CASSSGTGRLSAYEQYF. Written as DNA, the CDR3 is TGTGCCAGCAGCTCCGGGACAGGGCGGCTTAGCGCCTACGAGCAGTACTTC. The V gene is TRBV13, the J gene TRBJ2-7; 9 bases match TRBD1. CDR3 length equals 17 residues. Losses at the gene ends were 4 bases for V and 2 bases for J; bases not matched to a gene: 12. Germline loops: CDR1 PRHDT, CDR2 FYEKMQ (reference sequence).

The rearrangement uses TRBV7-9 and TRBJ1-2; D is uncertain. Germline CDR1 reads SEHNR; CDR2 reads FQNEAQ (reference sequence). The CDR3 contains 11 residues. V lost 2 bases and J lost 7, with 5 bases in between. The CDR3 region has the DNA TGTGCCAGCAGCTTACGTAGTGGCTACACCTTC. Its translation is CASSLRSGYTF.

V and J are TRBV7-9 and TRBJ2-7; 12 bases fit TRBD2. With V trimmed by 2 bases and J by 9 bases, 5 bases remained unmatched. CDR1 and CDR2 (germline): SEHNR, FQNEAQ (reference sequence). This CDR3 spans 14 amino acids. The CDR3 protein is CASSLSRTSGMQYF. In nucleotides, the CDR3 is TGTGCCAGCAGCTTATCTAGGACTAGCGGGATGCAGTACTTC.

The CDR3 here is CASSWDRVDYGYTF. In DNA, the CDR3 is TGTGCCAGCAGCTGGGACAGGGTGGACTATGGCTACACCTTC. The chain links TRBV6-2 or TRBV6-3 to TRBJ1-2; 9 nucleotides line up with TRBD1. J was trimmed by 3 bases and V by 6 bases; bases with no gene match: 5. The germline CDR1 and CDR2 sequences are MNHEY and SVGEGT. CDR3 length equals 14 residues.

The chain has TRBV2 and TRBJ1-5, with a weak D call TRBD1 (6 bases). V was trimmed by 5 bases and J by 1 base, leaving 12 bases between them. This CDR3 has 15 residues. Looked up from germline, CDR1 is SNHLY and CDR2 is FYNNEI. This CDR3 is CASSLGGLSNQPQHF. As DNA, the CDR3 is TGTGCCAGCAGTTTAGGGGGTTTGAGCAATCAGCCCCAGCATTTT.

This chain joins TRBV14 and TRBJ2-1; a weak D match, TRBD1 (6 bases). V was cut by 4 bases and J by 10 bases, with 20 bases left in between. The CDR3 spans 15 residues. Germline values: CDR1 SGHDN, CDR2 FVKESK. DNA of the CDR3: TGTGCCAGCAGCCCCCTAATAGGGGGAGCGCAGGAGCAGTTCTTC. Translation gives CASSPLIGGAQEQFF. Together with reference TRBV14 and TRBJ2-1, the CDR3 gives the full variable domain: EAGVTQFPSHSVIEKGQTVTLRCDPISGHDNLYWYRRVMGKEIKFLLHFVKESKQDESGMPNNRFLAERTGGTYSTLKVQPAELEDSGVYFCASSPLIGGAQEQFFGPGTRLTVL.

Only one count was recorded for this clone. The CDR3 loop reads CASSLSTSKKGEQFF. The CDR3 coding sequence is TGTGCCAGCAGCTTATCAACTAGCAAAAAGGGTGAGCAGTTCTTC. The chain uses TRBV7-9 and TRBJ2-1; TRBD2 might be the D (6 bases). This CDR3 has 15 amino acids. Germline V CDR1 and CDR2: SEHNR, FQNEAQ (reference sequence). V was clipped by 2 bases and J by 9 bases, with 17 bases between them.

This clone showed up just once. The V and J genes are TRBV28 and TRBJ1-2, with 10 positions matching TRBD1. J gave up 2 bases and V 2 bases, and 11 bases lay outside the gene matches. The CDR3 is 18 amino acids. CDR1 and CDR2 (germline): MDHEN, SYDVKM. The CDR3 is CASSLNPLGQGRNYGYTF. Here the CDR3 DNA reads TGTGCCAGCAGTTTAAACCCCCTGGGACAGGGGCGGAACTATGGCTACACCTTC.

The rearrangement links TRBV6-5 to TRBJ2-7; TRBD2 aligns across 8 bases. Germline CDR1 is MNHEY and CDR2 is SVGAGI. J was trimmed by 3 bases and V by 0 bases; bases with no gene match: 4. The CDR3 runs to 15 residues. The CDR3 sequence: CASSYSSGNLYEQYF. CDR3 nucleotides: TGTGCCAGCAGTTACTCTAGCGGGAATCTCTACGAGCAGTACTTC.

This clone was picked up a small number of times. J is TRBJ1-6 and V is TRBV30, with D possibly matching TRBD1 (6 bases). This CDR3 contains 13 residues. The germline V gene encodes CDR1 GTSNPN and CDR2 SVGIG (reference sequence). V lost 3 bases, J lost 17 bases, and 20 bases lay in between. CDR3 region: CAWRVQTGHNVHF. Written as DNA, the CDR3 is TGTGCCTGGAGAGTCCAGACGGGACATAATGTCCACTTT.

V gene TRBV4-3 combines with J gene TRBJ1-4; D may be TRBD1 (5 bases). There are 16 residues in the CDR3. CDR1 and CDR2 from the germline V gene are LGHNA and YSLEER. V was cut by 0 bases and J by 6 bases, with 14 bases left in between. The CDR3 DNA is TGCGCCAGCAGCCAAGATTTCTCCAGGGTTTATGAAAAACTGTTTTTT. Protein product: CASSQDFSRVYEKLFF.

This rearrangement joins TRBV4-3 to TRBJ2-7; TRBD1 is a possible D gene (7 bases). The length of the CDR3 is 15 residues. Per germline, CDR1 LGHNA and CDR2 YSLEER. Deletions cut 5 bases from V and 0 bases from J, with 14 bases between. The CDR3 here is CASSAGTAGSYEQYF. CDR3 in DNA: TGCGCCAGCAGCGCGGGGACAGCGGGCTCCTACGAGCAGTACTTC.

In its sample, this clone was seen once. V is TRBV7-2 and J is TRBJ2-1, with 8 bases aligning to TRBD2. Germline loops: CDR1 SGHTA, CDR2 FQGNSA. Trimming removed 3 bases from V and 4 bases from J; junction bases left unmatched: 5. This CDR3 is 15 amino acids long. The CDR3 coding sequence is TGTGCCAGCAGCTTTAAAGCGGGAGAATACAATGAGCAGTTCTTC. This gives the protein CASSFKAGEYNEQFF.